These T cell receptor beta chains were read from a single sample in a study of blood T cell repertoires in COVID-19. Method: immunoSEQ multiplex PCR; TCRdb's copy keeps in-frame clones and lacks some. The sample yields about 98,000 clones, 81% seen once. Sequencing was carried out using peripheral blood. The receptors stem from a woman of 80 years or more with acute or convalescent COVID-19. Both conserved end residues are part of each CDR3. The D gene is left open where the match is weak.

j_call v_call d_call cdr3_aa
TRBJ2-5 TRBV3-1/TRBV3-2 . CASSPGAEGTQYF
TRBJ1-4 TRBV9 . CASSVAALNEKLFF
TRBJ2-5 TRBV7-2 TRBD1 CASSLRGLKTQYF
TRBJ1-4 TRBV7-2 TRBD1 CASSATGQRRRSEKLFF
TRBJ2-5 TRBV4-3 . CASSQGSTGQETQYF
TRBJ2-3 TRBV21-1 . CASSKGSRKRWGGTDTQYF
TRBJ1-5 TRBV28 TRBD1 CASRRTGDNQPQHF
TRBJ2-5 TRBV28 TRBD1 CASSSPGGPIETQYF
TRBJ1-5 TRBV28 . CASSIGRTRNQPQHF
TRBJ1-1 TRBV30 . CAWRAMTGAFTEAFF
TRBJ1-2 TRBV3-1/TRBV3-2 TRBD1 CASSRPGQGGYTF
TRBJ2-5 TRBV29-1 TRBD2 CSVEAGGPWETQYF